Presented here are 15 T cell receptor beta chains from one specimen sequenced in a study of T cell repertoires in cytomegalovirus infection. One entry per CDR3 protein results from TCRdb running MiXCR on the reads. This table has 150,000 or so distinct CDR3 sequences, roughly 15% appearing once. The sequenced sample consisted of CD8+ T cells from PBMCs. The source of these receptors is a human donor in good health (CMV status not recorded). Some clones in this sample may be carry-over from other donors' samples.

This chain joins TRBV6-5 and TRBJ2-7, with no clear D. Germline V gene sequence: CDR1 MNHEY, CDR2 SVGAGI. V lost 10 bases and J 4 bases, leaving 11 bases between the germline ends. CDR3 length: 11 amino acids. This CDR3 reads CATMDGYEQYF. CDR3 in DNA: TGTGCCACCATGGACGGGTACGAGCAGTACTTC.

V gene TRBV11-1 combines with J gene TRBJ2-7; D unclear. Trimming shortened V by 5 bases and J by 7 bases, and 15 bases separated the two germline ends. This CDR3 contains 13 residues. Germline V lookup: CDR1 SGHAT, CDR2 FQDESV (reference sequence). This CDR3 is CASSTTGPPEQYF. CDR3 DNA sequence: TGTGCCAGCAGCACTACTGGGCCCCCGGAGCAGTACTTC.

The chain is built from TRBV12-3 or TRBV12-4 and TRBJ2-1, with TRBD2 matching 9 bases. The CDR3 is 17 amino acids. The V gene end was trimmed by 0 bases and the J gene end by 2 bases; junction bases not matched to a gene: 5. The CDR3 spells CASSLALAGETYNEQFF. The CDR3 nucleotides are TGTGCCAGCAGTTTAGCTTTAGCGGGGGAGACCTACAATGAGCAGTTCTTC.

V gene TRBV7-8 combines with J gene TRBJ2-7; the D gene is possibly TRBD2 (5 bases). CDR3 length: 14 residues. Trimming removed 2 bases from V and 4 bases from J, with 12 bases in between. CDR1 is SGHVS and CDR2 is FQNEAQ in the germline V gene. The CDR3 DNA sequence: TGTGCCAGCAGCTTATCGGCGGGCGGGTACGAGCAGTACTTC. Its protein is CASSLSAGGYEQYF.

In its sample, this clonotype was seen a few times. The chain is built from TRBV11-3 and TRBJ2-3; D call uncertain. Germline-derived CDR1 and CDR2 are SGHNT and YENEEA. The V end lost 5 bases, the J end lost 3 bases, and 6 bases lay between the germline ends. The CDR3 is 12 residues long. The CDR3 DNA reads TGTGCCAGCAGCCGAGGAACAGATACGCAGTATTTT. Translation: CASSRGTDTQYF.

This clonotype was seen ten or more times. The chain recombines TRBV11-1 with TRBJ1-1, with D perhaps matching TRBD1 (5 bases). V lost 2 bases and J lost 0, with 7 bases in between. Germline lookup yields CDR1 SGHAT and CDR2 FQDESV (reference sequence). This CDR3 comprises 14 residues. The DNA of the CDR3 is TGTGCCAGCAGCTTATCAGGGATGAACACTGAAGCTTTCTTT. Residues: CASSLSGMNTEAFF.

The rearrangement uses TRBV29-1 and TRBJ2-7, with 8 bases aligning to TRBD1. This CDR3 has 13 residues. Trimming removed 2 bases from V and 6 bases from J; junction bases left unmatched: 6. Germline assignment: CDR1 SQVTM and CDR2 ANQGSEA. CDR3 protein: CSVELETGVEQYF. The CDR3 coding sequence is TGCAGCGTTGAACTCGAGACAGGGGTCGAGCAGTACTTC.

This clonotype was picked up a small number of times. The J gene is TRBJ2-7, the V gene TRBV20-1, with D perhaps assigned TRBD1 or TRBD2 (5 bases each). V gave up 6 bases and J gave up 4 bases, with 16 bases separating them. The CDR3 spans 13 residues. The germline V gene has CDR1 DFQATT and CDR2 SNEGSKA (reference sequence). Here the CDR3 DNA reads TGCAGTGCAGGGGAGCTATCGGGATACGAGCAGTACTTC. Translating it yields CSAGELSGYEQYF.

The V and J genes are TRBV12-3 or TRBV12-4 and TRBJ2-1, with D tentatively TRBD2 (6 bases). The length of the CDR3 is 13 residues. Trimming cost V 7 bases and J 7 bases, with 14 bases left between them. In DNA form, the CDR3 reads TGTGCCAGCACCTCCGGGACTTTGAATGAGCAGTTCTTC. It codes for CASTSGTLNEQFF.

The sample holds a few counts of this clonotype. V is TRBV7-8 and J is TRBJ1-4; D call uncertain. Germline values: CDR1 SGHVS, CDR2 FQNEAQ. The ends were cut back, 5 bases at V and 0 bases at J, with 10 bases in the middle. The CDR3 contains 15 residues. The CDR3 DNA reads as TGTGCCAGCAGCCCCGGGTTTGCAACTAATGAAAAACTGTTTTTT. Encoded protein: CASSPGFATNEKLFF.

The rearrangement joins TRBV11-2 to TRBJ2-1, with 8 bases identical to TRBD2. The CDR3 runs to 14 residues. Per the germline V gene, CDR1 is SGHAT and CDR2 is FQNNGV. V gave up 5 bases and J gave up 4 bases; unmatched junction bases: 4. The CDR3 sequence is CASSPREGYNEQFF. The CDR3 DNA is TGTGCCAGCAGCCCCCGGGAGGGATACAATGAGCAGTTCTTC.

The rearrangement links TRBV20-1 to TRBJ2-7, with 8 nucleotides matching TRBD1. J gave up 3 bases and V 3 bases, and 4 bases lay outside the gene matches. Looked up from germline, CDR1 is DFQATT and CDR2 is SNEGSKA (reference sequence). The CDR3 runs 13 residues. In DNA, the CDR3 is TGCAGTGCTAGGGACAGGGCGGGCTACGAGCAGTACTTC. This sequence encodes CSARDRAGYEQYF.

V gene TRBV27 combines with J gene TRBJ1-1; D is unresolved. This CDR3 spans 13 amino acids. Germline V gene lookup returns CDR1 MNHEY and CDR2 SMNVEV (reference sequence). Between the trimmed V and J ends, which lost 0 bases and 4 bases, there was a span of 6 bases. As DNA, the CDR3 is TGTGCCAGCAGTTTATCTTGGGGCACTGAAGCTTTCTTT. As protein: CASSLSWGTEAFF.

Remarks on this clonotype: One end of the junction is discordant with germline, which a read error may explain. The chain has TRBV6-2 or TRBV6-3 and TRBJ1-1, with D possibly TRBD1 on 5 matching bases. CDR1 MNHEY and CDR2 SVGEGT come from the germline V gene. CDR3 size: 13 residues. The CDR3 spells CASSQGWGTEAFF. The CDR3 DNA sequence: TGTGCAAGCAGCCAGGGATGGGGGACTGAAGCTTTCTTT.

The table lists this clonotype with many counts. J is TRBJ2-1 and V is TRBV28; 8 bases agree with TRBD2. The CDR3 spans 15 residues. CDR1 is MDHEN and CDR2 is SYDVKM in the germline V gene. V lost 2 bases, J lost 8 bases, and 8 bases stayed unmatched. The CDR3 is CASSLTGTAGDEQFF. The DNA of the CDR3 is TGTGCCAGCAGTTTAACGGGTACAGCGGGAGATGAGCAGTTCTTC.